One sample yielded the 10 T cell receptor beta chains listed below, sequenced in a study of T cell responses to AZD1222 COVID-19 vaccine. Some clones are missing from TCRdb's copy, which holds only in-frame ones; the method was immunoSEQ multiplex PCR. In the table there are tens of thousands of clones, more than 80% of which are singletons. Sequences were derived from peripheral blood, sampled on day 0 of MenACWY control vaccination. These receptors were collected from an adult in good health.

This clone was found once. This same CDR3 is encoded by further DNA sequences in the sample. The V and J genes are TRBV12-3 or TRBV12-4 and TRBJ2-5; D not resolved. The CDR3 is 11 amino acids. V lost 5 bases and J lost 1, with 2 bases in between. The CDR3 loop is CASSLQETQYF. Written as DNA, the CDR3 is TGTGCCAGCAGTCTCCAAGAGACCCAGTACTTC.

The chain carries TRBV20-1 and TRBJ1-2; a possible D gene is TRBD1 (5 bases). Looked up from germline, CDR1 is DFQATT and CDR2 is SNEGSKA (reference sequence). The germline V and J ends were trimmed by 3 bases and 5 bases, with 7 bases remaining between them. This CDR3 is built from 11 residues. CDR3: CSASRGYGYTF. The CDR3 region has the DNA TGCAGTGCTAGCCGGGGGTATGGCTACACCTTC.

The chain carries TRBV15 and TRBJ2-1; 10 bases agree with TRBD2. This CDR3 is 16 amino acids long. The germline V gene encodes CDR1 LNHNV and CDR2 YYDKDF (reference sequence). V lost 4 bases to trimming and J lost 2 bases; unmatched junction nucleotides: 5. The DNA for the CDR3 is TGTGCCACCAGCAACGGAGCGGGAGGGCCCTACAATGAGCAGTTCTTC. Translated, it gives CATSNGAGGPYNEQFF. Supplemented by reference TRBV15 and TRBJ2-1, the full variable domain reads DAMVIQNPRYQVTQFGKPVTLSCSQTLNHNVMYWYQQKSSQAPKLLFHYYDKDFNNEADTPDNFQSRRPNTSFCFLDIRSPGLGDTAMYLCATSNGAGGPYNEQFFGPGTRLTVL.

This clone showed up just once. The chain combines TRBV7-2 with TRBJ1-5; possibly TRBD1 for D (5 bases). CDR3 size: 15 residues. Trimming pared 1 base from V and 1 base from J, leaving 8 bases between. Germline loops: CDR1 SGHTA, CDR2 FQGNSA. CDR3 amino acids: CASSLVSGSNQPQHF. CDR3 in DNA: TGTGCCAGCAGCTTAGTTTCAGGGAGCAATCAGCCCCAGCATTTT.

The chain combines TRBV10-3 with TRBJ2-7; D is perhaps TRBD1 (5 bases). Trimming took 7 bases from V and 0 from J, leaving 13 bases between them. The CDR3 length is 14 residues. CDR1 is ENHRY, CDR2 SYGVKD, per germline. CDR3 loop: CAIKPRVSSYEQYF. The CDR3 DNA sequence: TGTGCCATCAAACCCAGGGTAAGCTCCTACGAGCAGTACTTC.

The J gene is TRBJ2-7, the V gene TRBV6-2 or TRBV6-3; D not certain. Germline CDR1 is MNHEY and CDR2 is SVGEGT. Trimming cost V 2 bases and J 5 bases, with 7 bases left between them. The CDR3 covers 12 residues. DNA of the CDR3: TGTGCCAGCAGTTACCGGCATGACGAGCAGTACTTC. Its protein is CASSYRHDEQYF.

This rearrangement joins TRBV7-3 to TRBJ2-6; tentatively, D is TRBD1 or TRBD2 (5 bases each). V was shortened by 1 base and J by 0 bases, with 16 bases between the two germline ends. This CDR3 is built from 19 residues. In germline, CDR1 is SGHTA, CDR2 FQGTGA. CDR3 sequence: CASSLRGSGLISGANVLTF. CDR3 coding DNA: TGTGCCAGCAGCTTAAGAGGGTCGGGGCTAATCTCTGGGGCCAACGTCCTGACTTTC.

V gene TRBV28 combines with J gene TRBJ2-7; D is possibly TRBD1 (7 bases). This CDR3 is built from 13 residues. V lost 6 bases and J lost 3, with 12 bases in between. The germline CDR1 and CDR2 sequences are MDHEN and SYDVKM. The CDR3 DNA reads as TGTGCCAGCAGGTCAGGGGGGAACTACGAGCAGTACTTC. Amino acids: CASRSGGNYEQYF. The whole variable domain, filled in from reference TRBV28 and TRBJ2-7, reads DVKVTQSSRYLVKRTGEKVFLECVQDMDHENMFWYRQDPGLGLRLIYFSYDVKMKEKGDIPEGYSVSREKKERFSLILESASTNQTSMYLCASRSGGNYEQYFGPGTRLTVT.

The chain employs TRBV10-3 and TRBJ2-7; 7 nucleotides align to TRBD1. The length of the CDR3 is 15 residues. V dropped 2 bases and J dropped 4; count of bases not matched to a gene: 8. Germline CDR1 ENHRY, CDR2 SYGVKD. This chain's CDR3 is CAISEPGQVTYEQYF. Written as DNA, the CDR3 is TGTGCCATCAGTGAGCCAGGACAGGTTACATACGAGCAGTACTTC.

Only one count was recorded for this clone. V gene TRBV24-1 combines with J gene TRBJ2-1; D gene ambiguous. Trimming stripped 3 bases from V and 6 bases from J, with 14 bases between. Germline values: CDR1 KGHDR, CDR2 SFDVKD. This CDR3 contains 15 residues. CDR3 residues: CATSDGLVVGNEQFF. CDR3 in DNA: TGTGCCACCAGTGATGGGCTAGTGGTGGGCAATGAGCAGTTCTTC.